These 12 T cell receptor beta chains were all obtained from the same sample, sequenced in a study of T cells in Graves' hyperthyroidism and ophthalmopathy. TCR beta CDR3 region amplification was performed from RNA transcripts. The TCR CDR3 first-round RT-PCR relied on the HTBI primer set. One entry per CDR3 protein results from TCRdb running MiXCR on the multiplex PCR reads. The table shows hundreds of thousands of distinct CDR3 sequences, with 14% to 15% occurring only once. Sequenced input: blood. These receptors came from a man between 18 and 29 years old with Graves' ophthalmopathy.

Ten or more counts support this clonotype. This chain connects TRBV5-1 to TRBJ2-3, with 12 nucleotides matching TRBD2. Germline V lookup: CDR1 SGHRS, CDR2 YFSETQ. The J segment lost 2 bases and the V segment lost 0 bases, leaving 4 bases of the junction unmatched. The CDR3 is 17 amino acids. The CDR3 coding sequence is TGCGCCAGCAGCTTGGCGACTAGCGGGAGCCCCACAGATACGCAGTATTTT. This sequence encodes CASSLATSGSPTDTQYF.

This chain uses TRBV19 with TRBJ2-6; D possibly corresponds to TRBD1 (6 bases). With 6 bases removed from V and 0 bases from J, the gap between germline ends came to 24 bases. The CDR3 has 20 amino acids. Germline-derived CDR1 and CDR2 are LNHDA and SQIVND (reference sequence). CDR3 region: CASSPTPDRRPSSGANVLTF. As DNA, the CDR3 is TGTGCCAGTAGCCCAACACCCGACAGGCGCCCCAGCTCTGGGGCCAACGTCCTGACTTTC.

Concerning this clonotype: This may come from a read error, since a much larger clone is one base off. The J gene is TRBJ1-5, the V gene TRBV24-1; the match to TRBD1 covers 8 bases. CDR1 and CDR2 from the germline V gene are KGHDR and SFDVKD. This CDR3 comprises 15 residues. The CDR3 spells CVTSPRGRADQPQHF. DNA for the CDR3: TGTGTCACCAGTCCCAGGGGGCGCGCCGATCAGCCCCAGCATTTT.

At least ten counts were recorded for this clonotype. The chain couples TRBV5-6 to TRBJ2-3; tentatively, D is TRBD2 (5 bases). The CDR3 consists of 15 residues. Trimming left V 0 bases short and J 4 bases short, with 12 bases between. In germline, CDR1 is SGHDT, CDR2 YYEEEE. The DNA for the CDR3 is TGTGCCAGCAGCTTGGGAGGGCTACTTCCAGATACGCAGTATTTT. Protein sequence: CASSLGGLLPDTQYF.

This sequence joins TRBV20-1 and TRBJ1-6, with a possible D match to TRBD1 (6 bases). The V end was cut by 4 bases, the J end by 9 bases, with 13 bases between. This CDR3 comprises 13 residues. Germline-derived CDR1 and CDR2 are DFQATT and SNEGSKA (reference sequence). The CDR3 sequence: CSATPPGVSPLHF. The CDR3 DNA is TGCAGTGCTACTCCGCCAGGGGTTTCACCCCTCCACTTT.

The sample holds many counts of this clonotype. This CDR3 reads CSARDLSSGFIYF. The CDR3 DNA reads TGCAGTGCTAGAGATCTGTCTAGCGGGTTTATTTACTTC. The V call is TRBV20-1, the J call TRBJ2-5, with 8 bases identical to TRBD2. The CDR3 has 13 residues. Germline CDR1 and CDR2: DFQATT and SNEGSKA (reference sequence). Losses at the gene ends were 0 bases for V and 14 bases for J; bases not matched to a gene: 11.

The chain has TRBV20-1 and TRBJ2-2; the match to TRBD2 covers 9 bases. The length of the CDR3 is 17 residues. Germline V CDR1 and CDR2: DFQATT, SNEGSKA (reference sequence). V trimming: 0 bases; J trimming: 8 bases; junction bases outside the gene matches: 13. The CDR3 DNA is TGCAGTGCTAGAGATCATGTCGCGGGAGGGATCACAGGGGAGCTGTTTTTT. This translates into CSARDHVAGGITGELFF.

The sample holds a few counts of this clonotype. The rearrangement uses TRBV19 and TRBJ2-1, with D tentatively TRBD2 (6 bases). Germline lookup yields CDR1 LNHDA and CDR2 SQIVND (reference sequence). This CDR3 is built from 13 residues. V gave up 6 bases and J gave up 4 bases, with 10 bases separating them. The chain's CDR3 is CASRTREYNEQFF. The CDR3 DNA follows: TGTGCCAGTAGGACTAGAGAATACAATGAGCAGTTCTTC.

The chain joins TRBV19 to TRBJ2-4; perhaps TRBD2 as D (5 bases). Germline CDR1 is LNHDA and CDR2 is SQIVND (reference sequence). V lost 3 bases to trimming and J lost 0 bases, with 15 bases between them. This CDR3 spans 17 amino acids. The CDR3 coding sequence is TGTGCCAGTAGTATGGTTGGGCTAGCACTAGCCAAAAACATTCAGTACTTC. This codes for CASSMVGLALAKNIQYF. The entire variable domain, with the rest obtained from reference TRBV19 and TRBJ2-4, is as follows: DGGITQSPKYLFRKEGQNVTLSCEQNLNHDAMYWYRQDPGQGLRLIYYSQIVNDFQKGDIAEGYSVSREKKESFPLTVTSAQKNPTAFYLCASSMVGLALAKNIQYFGAGTRLSVL.

Remarks on this clonotype: This may come from a read error, since a much larger clone is one base off. The DNA is left out, because the CDR3 cannot be placed on it with certainty; the CDR3 is given as TCRdb lists it. This rearrangement joins TRBV7-2 to TRBJ2-3; no DNA check was done on the table's D call, TRBD2. Both ends counted, the CDR3 spans 17 residues. Germline CDR1 and CDR2: SGHTA and FQGNSA. CDR3 sequence: CASSLVASGSNTDTRYF.

This clonotype was recorded many times. V is TRBV7-3 and J is TRBJ2-1; possibly TRBD2 for D (7 bases). Trimming took 4 bases from V and 4 from J, leaving 23 bases between them. Germline V CDR1 and CDR2: SGHTA, FQGTGA. CDR3 length equals 18 residues. CDR3 loop: CASSSKGGLAGVYNEQFF. As DNA, the CDR3 is TGTGCCAGCAGCTCTAAGGGGGGCTTGGCGGGGGTATACAATGAGCAGTTCTTC.

Written as DNA, the CDR3 is TGCGCCAGCAGTGACTTCAGGGGTGGCTATGGCTACACCTTC. Its translation: CASSDFRGGYGYTF. This chain joins TRBV10-2 and TRBJ1-2; tentative D call: TRBD1 (6 bases). V lost 3 bases and J 4 bases, leaving 12 bases between the germline ends. The CDR3 is made up of 14 amino acids. Germline CDR1 and CDR2: WSHSY and SAAADI.